The entry below gives a single TCR beta chain sequence along with its context. The junction shows a germline mismatch at one end, possibly a read error. These data come from a study of blood T cells in healthy people across ages. Primed by a sample-barcoded 5' primer and a J-beta primer mix, a second PCR proceeded for 7 to 11 cycles. Carrying 12 random nucleotides, a template-switch adaptor labeled each individual cDNA molecule. One entry per CDR3 protein results from TCRdb running MiXCR on the 5' RACE reads. Of fewer than 800,000 distinct CDR3 sequences listed, about 52% are singletons. The CDR3 covers 16 residues. The germline V gene has CDR1 MGHRA and CDR2 YSYEKL. Drawing of peripheral blood yielded roughly 10 milliliters from each donor.

The sample taken for sequencing was blood. The V call is TRBV4-1, the J call TRBJ2-1; 13 nucleotides agree with TRBD2. The clonotype originates from a woman aged 60-75 years in good health. The CDR3 nucleotides are TGCGCCGGCAGCCAAGGACTAGCGGGAGTGTACAATGAGCAGTTCTTC. Translated, it gives CAGSQGLAGVYNEQFF.